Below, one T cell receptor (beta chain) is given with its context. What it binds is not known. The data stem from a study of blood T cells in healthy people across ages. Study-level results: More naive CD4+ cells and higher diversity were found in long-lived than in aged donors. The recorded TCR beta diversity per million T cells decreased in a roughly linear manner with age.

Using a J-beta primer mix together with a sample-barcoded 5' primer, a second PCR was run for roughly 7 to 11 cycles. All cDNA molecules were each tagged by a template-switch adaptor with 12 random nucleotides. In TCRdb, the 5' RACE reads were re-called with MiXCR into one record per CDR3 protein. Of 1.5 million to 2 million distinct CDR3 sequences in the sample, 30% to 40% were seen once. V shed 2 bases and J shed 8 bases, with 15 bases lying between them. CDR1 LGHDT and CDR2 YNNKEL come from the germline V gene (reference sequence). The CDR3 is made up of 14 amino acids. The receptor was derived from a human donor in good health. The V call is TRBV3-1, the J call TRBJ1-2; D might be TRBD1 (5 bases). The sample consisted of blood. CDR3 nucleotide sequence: TGTGCCAGCAGCCAAAGACAGCGTCCGGGAGGCTACACCTTC. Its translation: CASSQRQRPGGYTF. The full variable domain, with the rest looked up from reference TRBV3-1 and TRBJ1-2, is DTAVSQTPKYLVTQMGNDKSIKCEQNLGHDTMYWYKQDSKKFLKIMFSYNNKELIINETVPNRFSPKSPDKAHLNLHINSLELGDSAVYFCASSQRQRPGGYTFGSGTRLTVV.